This is a list of T cell receptor beta chains from one sample in a study of T cells after yellow fever vaccination. TCRdb fed the 5' RACE reads into MiXCR, producing one record per CDR3 protein. In the table there are about 330,000 distinct CDR3 sequences, roughly 8% of which are singletons. Sequenced material: PBMCs, taken about 49 days after the first yellow fever vaccination. Source of these receptors: a man younger than 35 who received the YFV17D yellow fever vaccine. CDR3s include the opening cysteine and the closing phenylalanine or tryptophan. A D gene is named only where the DNA matches it firmly. Clone size is given for some rows only: seen once, a few or many times, or a class if the clone is expanded.

abundance: .; d_gene: .; v_gene: TRBV6-2/TRBV6-3; j_gene: TRBJ2-3; CDR3nt: TGTGCCAGCAAAACGGCGCCTACCCTGTCGGATACGCAGTATTTT; CDR3aa: CASKTAPTLSDTQYF
abundance: .; d_gene: .; v_gene: TRBV20-1; j_gene: TRBJ1-6; CDR3nt: TGCAGTGGACTCCCCTTCCCCAATTCACCCCTCCACTTT; CDR3aa: CSGLPFPNSPLHF
abundance: many; d_gene: .; v_gene: TRBV6-1; j_gene: TRBJ2-6; CDR3nt: TGTGCCAGCAGTGGTGACCTTTTAGGGGCTGGGGCCAACGTCCTGACTTTC; CDR3aa: CASSGDLLGAGANVLTF
abundance: many; d_gene: .; v_gene: TRBV7-9; j_gene: TRBJ1-5; CDR3nt: TGTGCCAGCAGCTTAGGCGGGGGTATTGAGCAGCCCCAGCATTTT; CDR3aa: CASSLGGGIEQPQHF
abundance: few; d_gene: TRBD2; v_gene: TRBV6-1; j_gene: TRBJ2-5; CDR3nt: TGTGCCACCCACGTTCTAGCGGACCACCAAGAGACCCAGTACTTC; CDR3aa: CATHVLADHQETQYF
abundance: few; d_gene: .; v_gene: TRBV5-1; j_gene: TRBJ2-7; CDR3nt: TGCGCCAGCAGTTTAAGCCCTCGCTACGAGCAGTACTTC; CDR3aa: CASSLSPRYEQYF
abundance: .; d_gene: .; v_gene: TRBV19; j_gene: TRBJ1-5; CDR3nt: TGTGCCGCCCAAGTAATAGGGGAGCCCCAGCATTTT; CDR3aa: CAAQVIGEPQHF
abundance: few; d_gene: .; v_gene: TRBV20-1; j_gene: TRBJ2-1; CDR3nt: TGCAGTGCTAGGGCCCTAGCGTCGTTCTACAATGAGCAGTTCTTC; CDR3aa: CSARALASFYNEQFF
abundance: many; d_gene: .; v_gene: TRBV4-1; j_gene: TRBJ1-1; CDR3nt: TGCGCCAGCAGCCATTTGGGGGTAGGAACTGAAGCTTTCTTT; CDR3aa: CASSHLGVGTEAFF
abundance: few; d_gene: .; v_gene: TRBV7-8; j_gene: TRBJ1-6; CDR3nt: TGTGCCAGCACCTCAAGTCCAGGGCCGAATTCACCCCTCCACTTT; CDR3aa: CASTSSPGPNSPLHF
abundance: few; d_gene: .; v_gene: TRBV6-1; j_gene: TRBJ2-1; CDR3nt: TGTGCCAGCAGTGAATTCCCCCAGGGTCCTAACAATGAGCAGTTCTTC; CDR3aa: CASSEFPQGPNNEQFF
abundance: .; d_gene: TRBD2; v_gene: TRBV27; j_gene: TRBJ2-3; CDR3nt: TGTGCCAGCAGTTTGGGGGCTAGCGGGGGGGCAGATACGCAGTATTTT; CDR3aa: CASSLGASGGADTQYF
abundance: few; d_gene: .; v_gene: TRBV4-1; j_gene: TRBJ1-4; CDR3nt: TGCGCCAGCAGCCAAGTTCCCAGCCCGGATGAAAAACTGTTTTTT; CDR3aa: CASSQVPSPDEKLFF
abundance: few; d_gene: .; v_gene: TRBV12-3/TRBV12-4; j_gene: TRBJ2-5; CDR3nt: TGTGCCAGCAGTTTGATGTCAGAGACCCAGTACTTC; CDR3aa: CASSLMSETQYF
abundance: few; d_gene: TRBD1; v_gene: TRBV5-1; j_gene: TRBJ2-5; CDR3nt: TGCGCCAGCAGCTCGACAGGGGATTTGGAGACCCAGTACTTC; CDR3aa: CASSSTGDLETQYF
abundance: few; d_gene: TRBD2; v_gene: TRBV19; j_gene: TRBJ2-1; CDR3nt: TGTGCCAGTAGTGGGACTAGCGTCCATGAGCAGTTCTTC; CDR3aa: CASSGTSVHEQFF
abundance: .; d_gene: .; v_gene: TRBV10-3; j_gene: TRBJ2-1; CDR3nt: TGTGCCATCAGGGCTACCCCATCGTACAATGAGCAGTTCTTC; CDR3aa: CAIRATPSYNEQFF
abundance: few; d_gene: .; v_gene: TRBV5-1; j_gene: TRBJ2-1; CDR3nt: TGCGCCAGCAGCTTTTTGGGGGCGGACTCCTACAATGAGCAGTTCTTC; CDR3aa: CASSFLGADSYNEQFF
abundance: few; d_gene: TRBD1; v_gene: TRBV9; j_gene: TRBJ1-1; CDR3nt: TGTGCCAGCAGCGCTGGACAGGGGGCTAGTACGACTGAAGCTTTCTTT; CDR3aa: CASSAGQGASTTEAFF
abundance: few; d_gene: .; v_gene: TRBV10-3; j_gene: TRBJ2-3; CDR3nt: TGTGCCATCAGTGTGGCGGTCAGGCAGTATTTT; CDR3aa: CAISVAVRQYF
abundance: .; d_gene: TRBD2; v_gene: TRBV11-2; j_gene: TRBJ2-5; CDR3nt: TGTGCCAGCAGCTTAGGGGCCTCTAGCGGGGGGGCCCAAGAGACCCAGTACTTC; CDR3aa: CASSLGASSGGAQETQYF
abundance: .; d_gene: .; v_gene: TRBV4-2; j_gene: TRBJ2-3; CDR3nt: TGTGCCAGCAGCCAAGATGGTGGTAGGGGGACAGATACGCAGTATTTT; CDR3aa: CASSQDGGRGTDTQYF
abundance: few; d_gene: TRBD2; v_gene: TRBV5-4; j_gene: TRBJ2-3; CDR3nt: TGTGCCAGCAGTCCGCGGGGGAGCAACACAGATACGCAGTATTTT; CDR3aa: CASSPRGSNTDTQYF
abundance: few; d_gene: .; v_gene: TRBV6-5; j_gene: TRBJ2-7; CDR3nt: TGTGCCAGCAGTTACGAGCGGTTTTCCCCTTACGAGCAGTACTTC; CDR3aa: CASSYERFSPYEQYF
abundance: .; d_gene: .; v_gene: TRBV5-6; j_gene: TRBJ1-2; CDR3nt: TGTGCCAGCAGCTTGCCTGGGGCGATCTATGGCTACACCTTC; CDR3aa: CASSLPGAIYGYTF
abundance: .; d_gene: .; v_gene: TRBV7-2; j_gene: TRBJ1-4; CDR3nt: TGTGCCAGCAGCTTAACAGGTCTACCGGGTGAAAAACTGTTTTTT; CDR3aa: CASSLTGLPGEKLFF
abundance: .; d_gene: .; v_gene: TRBV4-1; j_gene: TRBJ2-6; CDR3nt: TGCGCCAGCAGCCAAGACAGGTCTGGGGCCAACGTCCTGACTTTC; CDR3aa: CASSQDRSGANVLTF
abundance: .; d_gene: .; v_gene: TRBV5-1; j_gene: TRBJ1-1; CDR3nt: TGCGCCAGCAGCTTGGTGTTCTCGGACACTGAAGCTTTCTTT; CDR3aa: CASSLVFSDTEAFF
abundance: few; d_gene: .; v_gene: TRBV4-1; j_gene: TRBJ2-7; CDR3nt: TGCGCCAGCAGCCAAGAATATAGGGAGCAGTACTTC; CDR3aa: CASSQEYREQYF
abundance: .; d_gene: .; v_gene: TRBV5-5; j_gene: TRBJ2-3; CDR3nt: TGTGCCAGCAGCCGGAGAGGGGTTTTCACAGATACGCAGTATTTT; CDR3aa: CASSRRGVFTDTQYF
abundance: many; d_gene: TRBD1; v_gene: TRBV6-5; j_gene: TRBJ1-6; CDR3nt: TGTGCCAGCAGTTTGACAGGGAGGATCCGTTCACCCCTCCACTTT; CDR3aa: CASSLTGRIRSPLHF